The 25 T cell receptor beta chains below all came from one sample that was sequenced in a study of regulatory dendritic cells for organ transplantation. Allogeneic regulatory or mature dendritic cells were co-cultured for 5 days with CFSE-labeled sorted T cells at 1:10. TCRdb's table, derived via immunoSEQ multiplex PCR, lists solely in-frame clones and lacks some. The table includes about 11,000 clones, 75% detected once. No antigen is known for these receptors. Sequenced input: memory CD4+ T cells from blood cultured with regulatory dendritic cells. Subset defined: CD45RO+ memory T cells. The receptors here all came from a human donor in good health.

The chain combines TRBV18 with TRBJ1-3, with no clear D. The ends were cut back, 3 bases at V and 8 bases at J, with 8 bases in the middle. The CDR3 consists of 12 residues. Germline V gives CDR1 KGHSH, CDR2 LQKENI. The CDR3 sequence is CASSPREDTIYF. CDR3 DNA sequence: TGTGCCAGCTCACCTAGGGAGGACACCATATATTTT.

The rearrangement links TRBV2 to TRBJ2-7, with TRBD1 matching 8 bases. The CDR3 loop spans 15 amino acids. Germline V gives CDR1 SNHLY, CDR2 FYNNEI. The V segment lost 5 bases and the J segment 0 bases; nucleotides outside the gene matches: 6. CDR3 nucleotide sequence: TGTGCCAGCAGTTTCGGACAGGGTAGCTCCTACGAGCAGTACTTC. Translating gives CASSFGQGSSYEQYF.

The chain is built from TRBV11-3 and TRBJ1-4; no clear D. V lost 5 bases to trimming and J lost 6 bases, with 7 bases between them. This CDR3 spans 12 amino acids. Germline CDR1 is SGHNT and CDR2 is YENEEA. This CDR3 reads CASSVFDEKLFF. Written as DNA, the CDR3 is TGTGCCAGCAGCGTATTTGATGAAAAACTGTTTTTT. Filled out from reference TRBV11-3 and TRBJ1-4, the complete variable domain reads EAGVVQSPRYKIIEKKQPVAFWCNPISGHNTLYWYLQNLGQGPELLIRYENEEAVDDSQLPKDRFSAERLKGVDSTLKIQPAELGDSAVYLCASSVFDEKLFFGSGTQLSVL.

The rearrangement joins TRBV5-1 to TRBJ2-4; TRBD1 matches at 9 bases. In germline, CDR1 is SGHRS, CDR2 YFSETQ. J gave up 7 bases and V 4 bases, and 6 bases lay outside the gene matches. This CDR3 has 14 amino acids. CDR3 sequence: CASSPGTGWNIQYF. The CDR3 nucleotides read TGCGCCAGCAGCCCCGGGACAGGGTGGAACATTCAGTACTTC.

The CDR3 bases are TGTGCCAGCCGACAGGGTGCCAATTCACCCCTCCACTTT. It encodes CASRQGANSPLHF. J is TRBJ1-6 and V is TRBV2; 7 nucleotides align to TRBD1. This CDR3 contains 13 residues. J lost 7 bases, V lost 8 bases, and 5 bases had no gene match. The germline V gene has CDR1 SNHLY and CDR2 FYNNEI.

The chain recombines TRBV19 with TRBJ1-5; TRBD1 aligns across 8 bases. Trimming took 5 bases from V and 1 from J; bases not matched to a gene: 7. Germline CDR1 is LNHDA and CDR2 is SQIVND (reference sequence). CDR3 length equals 16 residues. CDR3 DNA sequence: TGTGCCAGTAGTTACGGGTCAGGGGGCAGCAATCAGCCCCAGCATTTT. It yields the protein CASSYGSGGSNQPQHF.

The chain has TRBV19 and TRBJ1-2; no firm D call. Germline CDR1 reads LNHDA; CDR2 reads SQIVND (reference sequence). The CDR3 is 14 residues long. Trimming cost V 4 bases and J 2 bases, with 11 bases left between them. CDR3 loop: CASSSYSYNYGYTF. In DNA, the CDR3 is TGTGCCAGTAGTAGCTATTCATACAACTATGGCTACACCTTC.

The chain links TRBV5-4 to TRBJ1-1; TRBD1 aligns across 7 bases. The CDR3 consists of 15 residues. Germline values: CDR1 SGHNT, CDR2 YYREEE (reference sequence). The V gene end was trimmed by 5 bases and the J gene end by 0 bases; junction bases not matched to a gene: 7. The CDR3 DNA reads as TGTGCCAGCAGACCCCGGGACAGAATGAACACTGAAGCTTTCTTT. Translating gives CASRPRDRMNTEAFF.

The rearrangement links TRBV7-8 to TRBJ2-5, with D tentatively TRBD2 (5 bases). V dropped 6 bases and J dropped 0 bases, with 11 bases sitting between them. This CDR3 spans 14 amino acids. Germline V gene sequence: CDR1 SGHVS, CDR2 FQNEAQ. In nucleotides, the CDR3 is TGTGCCAGCAGGTTAACCGGGGACCAAGAGACCCAGTACTTC. Translating it yields CASRLTGDQETQYF. The variable domain in full, with the rest retrieved from reference TRBV7-8 and TRBJ2-5, is GAGVSQSPRYKVAKRGQDVALRCDPISGHVSLFWYQQALGQGPEFLTYFQNEAQLDKSGLPSDRFFAERPEGSVSTLKIQRTQQEDSAVYLCASRLTGDQETQYFGPGTRLLVL.

This clone was picked up a small number of times. The chain is built from TRBV7-2 and TRBJ2-7; 11 nucleotides line up with TRBD2. The CDR3 covers 15 residues. Germline assignment: CDR1 SGHTA and CDR2 FQGNSA. Losses at the gene ends were 1 base for V and 3 bases for J; bases not matched to a gene: 2. The CDR3 DNA reads TGTGCCAGCAGCTTAGGTAGCGGGGGGGTCTACGAGCAGTACTTC. Translation gives CASSLGSGGVYEQYF.

The chain employs TRBV5-1 and TRBJ2-3, with 9 bases fitting TRBD1. Trimming took 4 bases from V and 2 from J; bases not matched to a gene: 5. Germline assignment: CDR1 SGHRS and CDR2 YFSETQ. The CDR3 is 15 amino acids. CDR3 nucleotides: TGCGCCAGCAGCCTCGGGACAGGGAACACAGATACGCAGTATTTT. Translating gives CASSLGTGNTDTQYF.

V and J are TRBV4-2 and TRBJ2-4; 9 bases map to TRBD2. Germline trimming cut 0 bases from V and 1 base from J; bases unmatched to any gene: 13. This CDR3 is built from 20 residues. The germline CDR1 and CDR2 sequences are LGHNA and YNFKEQ. The CDR3 is CASSQEVRTSGPPAKNIQYF. The CDR3, as DNA: TGTGCCAGCAGCCAAGAGGTCCGAACTAGCGGGCCCCCGGCCAAAAACATTCAGTACTTC.

The rearrangement links TRBV6-5 to TRBJ2-1, with a weak D call TRBD2 (5 bases). The CDR3 sequence is 13 residues long. Per the germline V gene, CDR1 is MNHEY and CDR2 is SVGAGI. V shed 8 bases and J shed 3 bases, with 11 bases lying between them. This chain's CDR3 is CASCRDHYNEQFF. In DNA form, the CDR3 reads TGTGCCAGCTGCCGGGATCACTACAATGAGCAGTTCTTC.

The rearrangement links TRBV5-1 to TRBJ2-3, with D possibly being TRBD2 (6 bases). CDR3 length: 15 residues. Germline assignment: CDR1 SGHRS and CDR2 YFSETQ. Trimming shortened V by 0 bases and J by 3 bases, and 11 bases separated the two germline ends. CDR3 coding DNA: TGCGCCAGCAGCTTGGCGGGGGACTGGACAGATACGCAGTATTTT. Encoded protein: CASSLAGDWTDTQYF.

The chain links TRBV18 to TRBJ1-1, with a possible D match to TRBD1 (5 bases). Trimming shortened V by 6 bases and J by 4 bases, and 15 bases separated the two germline ends. CDR1 and CDR2 (germline): KGHSH, LQKENI. The CDR3 consists of 14 residues. This CDR3 is CASSRDAGGTEAFF. CDR3 DNA: TGTGCCAGCTCGAGGGACGCGGGGGGCACTGAAGCTTTCTTT. The full variable domain, completed using reference TRBV18 and TRBJ1-1, is NAGVMQNPRHLVRRRGQEARLRCSPMKGHSHVYWYRQLPEEGLKFMVYLQKENIIDESGMPKERFSAEFPKEGPSILRIQQVVRGDSAAYFCASSRDAGGTEAFFGQGTRLTVV.

This clone was counted between two and nine times. A junction end diverges from the germline sequence, so it may reflect a read error. CDR3: CASKISQGFLNF. CDR3 nucleotides: TGTGCCAGCAAAATCTCACAGGGGTTTTTGAACTTC. The rearrangement links TRBV27 to TRBJ2-7, with 7 bases that match TRBD1. The germline V gene has CDR1 MNHEY and CDR2 SMNVEV (reference sequence). The CDR3 length is 12 residues.

The chain links TRBV15 to TRBJ1-3; no definite D call. The germline gives CDR1 LNHNV, CDR2 YYDKDF (reference sequence). V was trimmed by 0 bases and J by 0 bases, leaving 12 bases between them. The CDR3 is 17 residues long. Written as DNA, the CDR3 is TGTGCCACCAGCAGAGATTCGGCAGGCTTCTCTGGAAACACCATATATTTT. This sequence encodes CATSRDSAGFSGNTIYF.

The genes are TRBV19 and TRBJ2-2, with D possibly TRBD1 on 6 matching bases. This CDR3 contains 16 residues. CDR1 and CDR2 from the germline V gene are LNHDA and SQIVND (reference sequence). Trimming removed 7 bases from V and 0 bases from J, with 15 bases in between. CDR3 region: CASTLGDTANTGELFF. The CDR3 DNA reads TGTGCCAGTACCCTTGGGGACACTGCGAACACCGGGGAGCTGTTTTTT.

The V and J genes are TRBV5-4 and TRBJ1-2; TRBD1 might be the D (5 bases). The CDR3 has 15 residues. CDR1 and CDR2 (germline): SGHNT, YYREEE (reference sequence). Trimming pared 0 bases from V and 4 bases from J, leaving 13 bases between. In DNA, the CDR3 is TGTGCCAGCAGCTTGGACCGGGGGGTCGGCTATGGCTACACCTTC. Its protein product is CASSLDRGVGYGYTF.

By share, this clone ranks as medium-sized. The genes are TRBV5-1 and TRBJ1-2; TRBD1 matches at 7 bases. The ends lost 4 bases at V and 0 bases at J; junction bases unmatched: 3. This CDR3 spans 14 amino acids. Germline assignment: CDR1 SGHRS and CDR2 YFSETQ. The CDR3 coding sequence is TGCGCCAGCAGCCCGGGACAGACTAACTATGGCTACACCTTC. It codes for CASSPGQTNYGYTF. Based on the CDR3 plus reference TRBV5-1 and TRBJ1-2, the full variable domain is KAGVTQTPRYLIKTRGQQVTLSCSPISGHRSVSWYQQTPGQGLQFLFEYFSETQRNKGNFPGRFSGRQFSNSRSEMNVSTLELGDSALYLCASSPGQTNYGYTFGSGTRLTVV.

This sequence joins TRBV6-1 and TRBJ2-1, with D possibly matching TRBD2 (6 bases). The V and J ends lost 0 bases and 6 bases respectively, with 24 bases between them. This CDR3 is built from 19 residues. Germline V gene data show CDR1 as MNHNS and CDR2 as SASEGT. This CDR3 reads CASSEAFWTKLRKGNEQFF. CDR3 sequence (DNA): TGTGCCAGCAGTGAAGCATTCTGGACTAAACTTCGAAAGGGCAATGAGCAGTTCTTC.

This clone occurred once. The chain combines TRBV6-1 with TRBJ2-1, with 8 nucleotides matching TRBD2. Losses at the gene ends were 4 bases for V and 4 bases for J; bases not matched to a gene: 6. Germline V gene lookup returns CDR1 MNHNS and CDR2 SASEGT. This CDR3 spans 15 amino acids. CDR3 coding DNA: TGTGCCAGCAGTGTGCGGGGGGCTAATTACAATGAGCAGTTCTTC. As protein: CASSVRGANYNEQFF.

V is TRBV27 and J is TRBJ2-1, with TRBD2 matching over 8 bases. The CDR3 consists of 15 residues. The germline V gene has CDR1 MNHEY and CDR2 SMNVEV (reference sequence). J was trimmed by 5 bases and V by 6 bases; bases with no gene match: 9. As DNA, the CDR3 is TGTGCCAGCAGCCGAAGCGGGGGTCTCAACAATGAGCAGTTCTTC. Protein: CASSRSGGLNNEQFF.

The CDR3 region is CASSFRDRGNYGYTF. The CDR3 DNA reads as TGTGCCAGCAGTTTCAGAGACAGGGGAAACTATGGCTACACCTTC. J is TRBJ1-2 and V is TRBV6-1, with 8 bases lining up with TRBD1. Trimming cost V 5 bases and J 2 bases; bases outside gene matches: 7. Germline CDR1 reads MNHNS; CDR2 reads SASEGT. This CDR3 is 15 amino acids long.

This clone was observed a few times. The CDR3 coding sequence is TGTGCCAGCAGTTCACCGGACAGGGTCCACGAGCAGTACTTC. This translates into CASSSPDRVHEQYF. The V and J genes are TRBV6-6 and TRBJ2-7, with 8 bases aligning to TRBD1. The junction had 7 bases not matched to a gene; V was cut back by 4 bases and J by 5 bases. The CDR3 is 14 amino acids. The germline CDR1 and CDR2 sequences are MNHNY and SVGAGI (reference sequence).